This T cell receptor (beta chain) was retrieved from a study of T cell responses to AZD1222 COVID-19 vaccine. The CDR3 has 15 amino acids. V was shortened by 5 bases and J by 1 base, with 11 bases between the two germline ends. The V gene's germline CDR1 is LNHDA and CDR2 SQIVND (reference sequence). As regards this clone: The antigen remains unidentified.

The table came from immunoSEQ multiplex PCR; TCRdb's copy has only in-frame clones and leaves some out. The data contain about 150,000 clones, 80% to 90% of them singletons. Study results and limitations: Repertoires were obtained solely post-peak T cell response.

The rearrangement joins TRBV19 to TRBJ2-2; TRBD1 is a possible D gene (6 bases). The sample here was peripheral blood, taken on day 0 of AZD1222 vaccination. The clonotype was recovered from an adult in good health. The CDR3 reads CASSAQGLNTGELFF. CDR3 DNA sequence: TGTGCCAGTAGTGCCCAGGGGCTGAACACCGGGGAGCTGTTTTTT.